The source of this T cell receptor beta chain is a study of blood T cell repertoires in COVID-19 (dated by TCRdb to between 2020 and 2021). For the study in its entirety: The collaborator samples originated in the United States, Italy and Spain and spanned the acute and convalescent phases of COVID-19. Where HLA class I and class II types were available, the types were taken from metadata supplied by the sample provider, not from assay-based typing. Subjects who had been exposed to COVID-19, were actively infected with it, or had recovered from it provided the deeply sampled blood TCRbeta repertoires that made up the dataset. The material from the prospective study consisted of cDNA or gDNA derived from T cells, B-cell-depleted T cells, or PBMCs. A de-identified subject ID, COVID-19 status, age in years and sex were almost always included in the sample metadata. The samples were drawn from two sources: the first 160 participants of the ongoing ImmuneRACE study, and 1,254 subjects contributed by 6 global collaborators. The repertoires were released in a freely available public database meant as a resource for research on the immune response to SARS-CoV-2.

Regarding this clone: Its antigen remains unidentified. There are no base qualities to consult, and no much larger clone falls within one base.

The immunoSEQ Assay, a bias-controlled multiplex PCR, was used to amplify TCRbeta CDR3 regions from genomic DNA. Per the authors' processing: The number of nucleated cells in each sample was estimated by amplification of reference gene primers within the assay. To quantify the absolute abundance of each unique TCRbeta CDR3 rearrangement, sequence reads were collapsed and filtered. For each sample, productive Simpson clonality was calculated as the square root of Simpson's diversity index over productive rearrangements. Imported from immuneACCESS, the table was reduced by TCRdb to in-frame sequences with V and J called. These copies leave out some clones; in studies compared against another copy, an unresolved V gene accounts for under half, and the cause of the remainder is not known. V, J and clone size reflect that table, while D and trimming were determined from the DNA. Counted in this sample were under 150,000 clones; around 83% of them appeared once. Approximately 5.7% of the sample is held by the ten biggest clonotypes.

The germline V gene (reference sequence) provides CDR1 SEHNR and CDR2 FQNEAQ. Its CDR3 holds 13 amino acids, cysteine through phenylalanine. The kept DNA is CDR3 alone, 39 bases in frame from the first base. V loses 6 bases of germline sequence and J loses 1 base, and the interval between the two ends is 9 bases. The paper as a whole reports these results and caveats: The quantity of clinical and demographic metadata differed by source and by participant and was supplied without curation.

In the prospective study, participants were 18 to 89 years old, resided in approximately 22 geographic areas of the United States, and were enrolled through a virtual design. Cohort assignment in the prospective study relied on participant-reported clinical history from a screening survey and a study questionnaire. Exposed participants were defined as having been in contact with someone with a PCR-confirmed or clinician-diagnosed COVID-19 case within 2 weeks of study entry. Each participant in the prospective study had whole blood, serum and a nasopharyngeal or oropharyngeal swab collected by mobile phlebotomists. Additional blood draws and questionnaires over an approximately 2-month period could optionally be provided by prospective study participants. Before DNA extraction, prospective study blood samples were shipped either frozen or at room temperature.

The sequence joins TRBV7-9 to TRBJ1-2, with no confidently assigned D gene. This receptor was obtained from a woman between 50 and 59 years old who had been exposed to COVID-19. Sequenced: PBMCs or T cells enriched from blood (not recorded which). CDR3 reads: CASRGGGNYGYTF. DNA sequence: TGTGCCAGCAGGGGTGGCGGTAACTATGGCTACACCTTC. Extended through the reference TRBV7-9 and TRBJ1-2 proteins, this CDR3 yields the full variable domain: DTGVSQNPRHKITKRGQNVTFRCDPISEHNRLYWYRQTLGQGPEFLTYFQNEAQLEKSRLLSDRFSAERPKGSFSTLEIQRTEQGDSAMYLCASRGGGNYGYTFGSGTRLTVV.